The 11 T cell receptor beta chains reported below all come from one sample, sequenced in a study of T cell repertoires in cytomegalovirus infection. In TCRdb, the reads were re-called with MiXCR into one record per CDR3 protein. This sample yields 400,000 to 600,000 distinct CDR3 sequences, of which about 44% are seen a single time; just under 45% belongs to the top ten. What these receptors recognize is not known. The sample consisted of cultured PBMCs, taken from culture after CMV antigen stimulation. The receptors originated from a human donor in good health (CMV status not recorded). Some clones in this sample may be carry-over from other donors' samples.

The chain employs TRBV5-4 and TRBJ2-3, with 8 bases matching TRBD2. CDR1 and CDR2 from the germline V gene are SGHNT and YYREEE (reference sequence). Unmatched junction bases numbered 6, after V lost 1 base and J lost 2 bases. CDR3 length: 16 residues. The CDR3, as DNA: TGTGCCAGCAGCTTGTTCGCGGGAGGTTTCACAGATACGCAGTATTTT. Encoded protein: CASSLFAGGFTDTQYF.

This chain joins TRBV5-6 and TRBJ2-5; TRBD2 agrees at 8 bases. The CDR3 is 15 amino acids. The V and J ends lost 4 bases and 5 bases, in that order; junction bases with no gene match: 10. Germline lookup yields CDR1 SGHDT and CDR2 YYEEEE. The CDR3 spells CASSATSGPAETQYF. For the CDR3, the DNA is TGTGCCAGCAGCGCAACTAGCGGACCCGCGGAGACCCAGTACTTC.

The chain has TRBV7-9 and TRBJ1-6; 10 bases map to TRBD1. CDR1 and CDR2 (germline): SEHNR, FQNEAQ (reference sequence). With 5 bases clipped from V and 10 bases from J, the junction kept 11 bases outside the gene matches. This CDR3 is 16 amino acids long. CDR3 sequence reads: CASSGGQGMRRSPLHF. CDR3 DNA: TGTGCCAGCAGCGGGGGACAGGGGATGCGGCGATCACCCCTCCACTTT.

There are a few counts of this clonotype. The gene calls are TRBV7-2 and TRBJ2-7, with 8 bases matching TRBD1. This CDR3 has 16 amino acids. The V gene end was trimmed by 5 bases and the J gene end by 3 bases; junction bases not matched to a gene: 12. CDR1 and CDR2 from the germline V gene are SGHTA and FQGNSA. CDR3: CASSVGQGAAYYEQYF. Written as DNA, the CDR3 is TGTGCCAGCAGCGTCGGACAGGGCGCCGCTTACTACGAGCAGTACTTC.

This clonotype showed up many times. The J gene is TRBJ2-3, the V gene TRBV7-2; 7 nucleotides agree with TRBD2. Germline CDR1 reads SGHTA; CDR2 reads FQGNSA. The V gene end was trimmed by 5 bases and the J gene end by 6 bases; junction bases not matched to a gene: 5. The CDR3 runs to 13 residues. This chain's CDR3 is CASSRERDDTQYF. In DNA form, the CDR3 reads TGTGCCAGCAGCCGGGAGCGGGACGATACGCAGTATTTT.

This chain connects TRBV28 to TRBJ2-1; D is uncertain. Trimming removed 6 bases from V and 10 bases from J, with 13 bases in between. Germline V gene lookup returns CDR1 MDHEN and CDR2 SYDVKM. The CDR3 covers 12 residues. The CDR3 nucleotides read TGTGCCAGCAGACGCCTGGGTGGAGAGCAGTTCTTC. Translating it yields CASRRLGGEQFF.

The chain employs TRBV7-8 and TRBJ2-1; the match to TRBD2 covers 9 bases. The ends lost 2 bases at V and 4 bases at J; junction bases unmatched: 9. This CDR3 contains 17 residues. CDR1 and CDR2 from the germline V gene are SGHVS and FQNEAQ. In nucleotides, the CDR3 is TGTGCCAGCAGCTTAATTGCCAGCGGGGGGTTTTACAATGAGCAGTTCTTC. Protein: CASSLIASGGFYNEQFF.

This chain connects TRBV19 to TRBJ2-1; 7 bases line up with TRBD2. The CDR3 is 15 residues long. Germline values: CDR1 LNHDA, CDR2 SQIVND (reference sequence). J gave up 7 bases and V 7 bases, and 13 bases lay outside the gene matches. The CDR3 here is CASTIREGLSNEQFF. CDR3 bases: TGTGCCAGTACCATAAGGGAGGGGCTGTCGAATGAGCAGTTCTTC.

The V gene is TRBV7-2, the J gene TRBJ1-2; D is possibly TRBD1 (6 bases). CDR3 size: 12 residues. From germline, CDR1 is SGHTA and CDR2 FQGNSA. V was cut by 5 bases and J by 7 bases, with 11 bases left in between. CDR3 in amino acids: CASSPRTAGYTF. For the CDR3, the DNA is TGTGCCAGCAGCCCCCGGACAGCTGGCTACACCTTC.

The DNA for the CDR3 is TGTGCCAGTAGTATTGGAGCCCGGAACAATCAGCCCCAGCATTTT. Translation gives CASSIGARNNQPQHF. The V and J genes are TRBV19 and TRBJ1-5; no reliable D call. V was pared by 3 bases and J by 3 bases, with 12 bases between. Per the germline V gene, CDR1 is LNHDA and CDR2 is SQIVND (reference sequence). The CDR3 has 15 amino acids.

This chain links TRBV12-5 with TRBJ2-5, with D possibly matching TRBD2 (5 bases). Trimming shortened V by 1 base and J by 5 bases, and 11 bases separated the two germline ends. Germline assignment: CDR1 LGHNT and CDR2 FRNRAP. The CDR3 length is 14 residues. The chain's CDR3 is CASGLGASRETQYF. The CDR3 nucleotides are TGTGCTAGTGGTTTGGGGGCTAGCAGGGAGACCCAGTACTTC.